This T cell receptor (beta chain) appears in the sequencing data of a study of vaccination and CD4 T cells after COVID-19. The treatment here: approximately nine-day PBMC culture with coronavirus spike peptide pools or control peptides (ViraFEST assay). Worth noting for this clonotype: The antigen is unknown.

This CDR3 is built from 14 residues. Trimming pared 0 bases from V and 0 bases from J, leaving 5 bases between. CDR1 is MGHRA and CDR2 is YSYEKL in the germline V gene. The Oncomine TCR Beta short-read assay was applied to DNA of cultured CD4+ T cells. TCRdb redid the calling of the PCR reads with MiXCR, one entry per CDR3 protein. The sample records over 15,000 distinct CDR3 sequences, 44% being singletons. Sequencing was carried out using CD4+ T cells from blood, cultured in vitro. This rearrangement joins TRBV4-1 to TRBJ2-5; D is uncertain. The TCR sequence derives from a human donor who had recovered from COVID-19. In DNA, the CDR3 is TGCGCCAGCAGCCAAGAGCCATACCAAGAGACCCAGTACTTC. Its translation: CASSQEPYQETQYF.